The clone carrying this TCR beta chain was counted only a few times. The antigen is undetermined. This CDR3 region has 18 residues. The germline V gene encodes CDR1 SGHTA and CDR2 FQGNSA. V lost 2 bases, J lost 2 bases, and 20 bases lay in between. The data were taken from a study of blood T cells in healthy people across ages. The study, taken as a whole, reports: PBMCs left unsorted prevented a conclusive naive versus antigen-experienced comparison. There were more naive CD4+ cells and higher diversity in long-lived donors than in aged donors.

Alongside a J-beta primer mix, a sample-barcoded 5' primer served in a second PCR lasting about 7 to 11 cycles. TCRdb itself ran the 5' RACE reads through MiXCR, one entry per CDR3 protein. The table has nearly 800,000 distinct CDR3 sequences, 20% to 25% seen once. Ranging in age from about 6 to 100, the donors were healthy Caucasian individuals from Russia. These data were also filed under a second study, of T cells of mothers and their children. Turning to that study: There was no detection of any persistent microchimeric T cell clones.

This chain links TRBV7-2 with TRBJ2-3; the D gene is possibly TRBD2 (6 bases). Sequenced: blood. The receptor's source is a boy younger than 18 in good health. The CDR3, as DNA: TGTGCCAGCAGCTTACCTTCAAGTATGGAGGGACCCACAGATACGCAGTATTTT. As protein: CASSLPSSMEGPTDTQYF. The variable domain in full, with the rest retrieved from reference TRBV7-2 and TRBJ2-3, is GAGVSQSPSNKVTEKGKDVELRCDPISGHTALYWYRQSLGQGLEFLIYFQGNSAPDKSGLPSDRFSAERTGGSVSTLTIQRTQQEDSAVYLCASSLPSSMEGPTDTQYFGPGTRLTVL.